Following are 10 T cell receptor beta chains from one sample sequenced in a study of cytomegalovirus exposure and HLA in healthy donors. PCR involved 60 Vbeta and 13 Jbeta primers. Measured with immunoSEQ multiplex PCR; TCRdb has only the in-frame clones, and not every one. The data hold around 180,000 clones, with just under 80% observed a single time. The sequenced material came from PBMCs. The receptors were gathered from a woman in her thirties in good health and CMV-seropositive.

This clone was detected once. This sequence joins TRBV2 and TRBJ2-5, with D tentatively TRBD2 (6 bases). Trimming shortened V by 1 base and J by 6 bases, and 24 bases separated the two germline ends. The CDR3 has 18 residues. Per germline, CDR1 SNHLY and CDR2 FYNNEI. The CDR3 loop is CASSEGLATAAGWQTQYF. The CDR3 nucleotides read TGTGCCAGCAGTGAAGGGCTTGCGACAGCAGCGGGCTGGCAGACCCAGTACTTC.

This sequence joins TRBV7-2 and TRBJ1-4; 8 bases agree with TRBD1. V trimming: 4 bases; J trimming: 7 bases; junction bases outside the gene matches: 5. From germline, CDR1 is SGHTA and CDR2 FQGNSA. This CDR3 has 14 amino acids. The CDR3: CASSWRTGIEKLFF. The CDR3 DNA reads TGTGCCAGCAGCTGGAGGACAGGGATTGAAAAACTGTTTTTT.

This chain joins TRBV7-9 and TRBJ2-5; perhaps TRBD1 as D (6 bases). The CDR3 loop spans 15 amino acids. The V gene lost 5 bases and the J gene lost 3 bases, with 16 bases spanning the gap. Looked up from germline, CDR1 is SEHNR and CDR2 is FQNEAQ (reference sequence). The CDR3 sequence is CASSPGAYREETQYF. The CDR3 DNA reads TGTGCCAGCAGCCCTGGTGCTTACAGGGAAGAGACCCAGTACTTC.

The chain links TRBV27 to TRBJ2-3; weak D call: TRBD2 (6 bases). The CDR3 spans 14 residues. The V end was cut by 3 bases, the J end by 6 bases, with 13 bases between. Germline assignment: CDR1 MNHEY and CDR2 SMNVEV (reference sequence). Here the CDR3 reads CASSFPGVKDTQYF. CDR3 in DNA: TGTGCCAGCAGTTTTCCGGGGGTCAAGGATACGCAGTATTTT.

This CDR3 is CASSAPRIADTQYF. The CDR3 DNA is TGTGCCAGCAGTGCCCCTCGTATCGCAGATACGCAGTATTTT. V and J are TRBV25-1 and TRBJ2-3; no clear D gene. The CDR3 is made up of 14 amino acids. The V and J ends lost 4 bases and 4 bases respectively, with 12 bases between them. CDR1 MGHDK and CDR2 SYGVNS come from the germline V gene.

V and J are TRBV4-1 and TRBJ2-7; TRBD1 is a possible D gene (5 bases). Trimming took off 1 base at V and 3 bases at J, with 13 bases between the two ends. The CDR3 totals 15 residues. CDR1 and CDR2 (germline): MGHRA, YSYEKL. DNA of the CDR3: TGCGCCAGCAGCCAAGGGCCCGGGCAGGGCTACGAGCAGTACTTC. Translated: CASSQGPGQGYEQYF.

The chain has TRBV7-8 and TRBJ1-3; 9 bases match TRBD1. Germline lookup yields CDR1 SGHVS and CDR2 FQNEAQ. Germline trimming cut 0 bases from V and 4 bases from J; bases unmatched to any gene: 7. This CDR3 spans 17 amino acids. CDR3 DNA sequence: TGTGCCAGCAGCTTAGCAATCCGGGACAGGGAAGGAAACACCATATATTTT. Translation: CASSLAIRDREGNTIYF.

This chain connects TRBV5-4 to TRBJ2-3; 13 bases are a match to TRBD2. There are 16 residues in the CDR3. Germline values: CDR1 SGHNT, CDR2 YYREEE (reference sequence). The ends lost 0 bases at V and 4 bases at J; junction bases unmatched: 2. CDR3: CASSLELAGGPDTQYF. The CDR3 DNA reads TGTGCCAGCAGCTTGGAACTAGCGGGGGGGCCAGATACGCAGTATTTT.

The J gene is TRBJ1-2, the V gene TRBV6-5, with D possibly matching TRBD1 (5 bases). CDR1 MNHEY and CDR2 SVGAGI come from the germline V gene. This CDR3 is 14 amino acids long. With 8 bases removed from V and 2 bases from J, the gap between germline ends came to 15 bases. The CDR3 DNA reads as TGTGCCAGCTCCACCGGGGGTGGCAACTATGGCTACACCTTC. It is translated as CASSTGGGNYGYTF.

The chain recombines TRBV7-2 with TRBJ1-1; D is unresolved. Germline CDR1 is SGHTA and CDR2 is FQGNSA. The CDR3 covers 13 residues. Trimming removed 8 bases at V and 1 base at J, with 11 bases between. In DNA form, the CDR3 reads TGTGCCAGCCAGCGAGAGCGGAACACTGAAGCTTTCTTT. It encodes CASQRERNTEAFF.